The T cell receptor beta chain under discussion was sequenced for a study of blood T cell repertoires in COVID-19. The overall study: The United States, Italy and Spain were the sources of the acute and convalescent COVID-19 samples. The analysed material was cDNA or gDNA that came from T cells, B-cell-depleted T cells, or PBMCs.

As processed by the authors: Amplification of reference gene primers was used by the study to estimate nucleated cell counts. Here immunoSEQ multiplex PCR was the method, and the copy in TCRdb shows in-frame clones only, minus some. D and trimming come from the DNA, and the V and J calls and clone size come from that table. Of around 270,000 clones in the sample, over 75% were seen once. This CDR3 spans 14 amino acids. V lost 7 bases to trimming and J lost 2 bases; unmatched junction nucleotides: 2. Per the germline V gene, CDR1 is SNHLY and CDR2 is FYNNEI. This sequence originates from a woman aged 50 to 65 with acute or convalescent COVID-19. The gene calls are TRBV2 and TRBJ2-5; TRBD2 aligns across 12 bases. The specimen was peripheral blood. The CDR3 protein is CASTTSGGQETQYF. For the CDR3, the DNA is TGTGCCAGCACGACTAGCGGGGGACAAGAGACCCAGTACTTC.